Below, 16 T cell receptor beta chains from the same sample are listed, as sequenced in a study of T cells expressing NK-cell markers. Following a re-call of the 5' RACE reads, TCRdb has one entry per CDR3 protein and lacks DNA. In all, the sample yields about 180,000 distinct CDR3 sequences. The sequencing input was blood T cells: a sorted CD56 or NKG2C T cell subset, CD4+ or CD8+ T cells, or bulk PBMC T cells (not recorded which). These receptor sequences come from a man aged 18 to 69 in good health.

The rearrangement uses TRBV6-4 and TRBJ2-2. The CDR3 spans 15 residues. Germline V gene data show CDR1 as MRHNA and CDR2 as SNTAGT. The CDR3 protein is CASSGLTTYTGELFF.

The rearrangement uses TRBV29-1 and TRBJ2-1. Germline CDR1 is SQVTM and CDR2 is ANQGSEA. This CDR3 is 11 amino acids long. The CDR3 sequence is CSVDRDNEQFF.

The CDR3 is CATSGSNQPQHF. The rearrangement uses TRBV15 and TRBJ1-5. Germline CDR1 reads LNHNV; CDR2 reads YYDKDF (reference sequence). The CDR3 runs to 12 residues. Complete variable domain (other parts from reference TRBV15 and TRBJ1-5): DAMVIQNPRYQVTQFGKPVTLSCSQTLNHNVMYWYQQKSSQAPKLLFHYYDKDFNNEADTPDNFQSRRPNTSFCFLDIRSPGLGDTAMYLCATSGSNQPQHFGDGTRLSIL.

The genes are TRBV6-1 and TRBJ2-7; TCRdb names TRBD1, which stays unverified in the absence of DNA. This CDR3 has 15 residues. Germline V gene sequence: CDR1 MNHNS, CDR2 SASEGT. CDR3 region: CASSQQGQGAPEQYF.

V and J are TRBV19 and TRBJ2-7; TCRdb proposes TRBD1, but this gene call is untestable without DNA. The CDR3 contains 15 residues. Germline V lookup: CDR1 LNHDA, CDR2 SQIVND (reference sequence). CDR3: CASSIITGGVYEQYF.

The chain uses TRBV6-1 and TRBJ2-7; TCRdb selects TRBD1, and the lack of DNA leaves this call unchecked. The CDR3 is 14 amino acids. Germline loops: CDR1 MNHNS, CDR2 SASEGT. The CDR3 is CASTPGGGTYEQYF.

The chain joins TRBV4-1 to TRBJ1-5; without DNA, the TCRdb call of TRBD1 cannot be checked. The CDR3 extends over 15 amino acids. Germline V gives CDR1 MGHRA, CDR2 YSYEKL. Here the CDR3 reads CASSQTGISSQPQHF.

The chain combines TRBV6-1 with TRBJ2-7; TCRdb's D gene call, TRBD1, goes unchecked for lack of DNA. The V gene's germline CDR1 is MNHNS and CDR2 SASEGT. This CDR3 is built from 15 residues. The CDR3 spells CASKNRDRAYYEQYF.

The CDR3 protein is CRAPRDSGGPQETQYF. The rearrangement links TRBV20-1 to TRBJ2-5; TCRdb picks TRBD2, but there is no DNA to check that call. This CDR3 region has 16 residues. The germline CDR1 and CDR2 sequences are DFQATT and SNEGSKA (reference sequence).

J is TRBJ2-1 and V is TRBV27; the TRBD1 assignment by TCRdb is unverifiable without DNA. The CDR3 has 13 residues. Per the germline V gene, CDR1 is MNHEY and CDR2 is SMNVEV (reference sequence). CDR3 amino acids: CASSFPGAGEQFF.

The chain uses TRBV15 and TRBJ2-1; TCRdb designates TRBD1, a call that cannot be tested without DNA. The CDR3 runs to 13 residues. Germline V gene lookup returns CDR1 LNHNV and CDR2 YYDKDF (reference sequence). CDR3 region: CATSRDREREQFF.

The V and J genes are TRBV7-6 and TRBJ2-6; TCRdb reports TRBD1, a call that lacks DNA to check it against. The CDR3 length is 17 residues. Germline V gene sequence: CDR1 SGHVS, CDR2 FNYEAQ. CDR3 residues: CASSLTGDSSGANVLTF. The full variable domain, with the rest looked up from reference TRBV7-6 and TRBJ2-6, is GAGVSQSPRYKVTKRGQDVALRCDPISGHVSLYWYRQALGQGPEFLTYFNYEAQQDKSGLPNDRFSAERPEGSISTLTIQRTEQRDSAMYRCASSLTGDSSGANVLTFGAGSRLTVL.

The CDR3 sequence is CASSHPTGNTEAFF. This chain links TRBV4-1 with TRBJ1-1; TCRdb proposes TRBD1, but this gene call is untestable without DNA. This CDR3 has 14 residues. Germline V CDR1 and CDR2: MGHRA, YSYEKL.

The rearrangement links TRBV15 to TRBJ2-3; TCRdb's D gene call, TRBD2, goes unchecked for lack of DNA. The CDR3 totals 15 residues. Germline CDR1 and CDR2: LNHNV and YYDKDF (reference sequence). The CDR3 region is CATSSLGGIADTQYF.

V usage is TRBV29-1 and J usage is TRBJ2-4; lacking DNA, the TRBD1 call made by TCRdb goes unchecked. The length of the CDR3 is 17 residues. Germline CDR1 reads SQVTM; CDR2 reads ANQGSEA. CDR3 loop: CGADRTDTLLAKNIQYF.

The V gene is TRBV5-6, the J gene TRBJ2-5. Germline CDR1 reads SGHDT; CDR2 reads YYEEEE. CDR3 length: 15 amino acids. The CDR3 here is CASSLDRAGTETQYF.